Shown below are 28 T cell receptor beta chains from a single sample sequenced in a study of T cells expressing NK-cell markers. TCRdb reanalyzed the 5' RACE reads and collapses them to one entry per CDR3 protein, without DNA. The repertoire table contains about 15,000 distinct CDR3 sequences. Sequencing input: blood T cells: a sorted CD56 or NKG2C T cell subset, CD4+ or CD8+ T cells, or bulk PBMC T cells (not recorded which). These receptors all come from a man aged 18-69 years in good health.

The J gene is TRBJ1-5, the V gene TRBV30; absent DNA, TCRdb's TRBD1 call cannot be checked. There are 15 residues in the CDR3. Germline V lookup: CDR1 GTSNPN, CDR2 SVGIG (reference sequence). The CDR3 region is CAWRLTGGGNQPQHF.

The chain uses TRBV6-1 and TRBJ2-1; TCRdb returns TRBD2, unconfirmable since there is no DNA. Germline V gene sequence: CDR1 MNHNS, CDR2 SASEGT. The CDR3 is 18 amino acids. CDR3 amino acids: CASSGHETGLAAYNEQFF.

The chain joins TRBV6-1 to TRBJ2-7; lacking DNA, the TRBD2 call made by TCRdb goes unchecked. The CDR3 contains 15 residues. Germline V gene lookup returns CDR1 MNHNS and CDR2 SASEGT. CDR3: CASSLGTSGYYEQYF.

This chain uses TRBV18 with TRBJ2-3; with no DNA, the TCRdb D assignment of TRBD2 cannot be verified. The germline V gene has CDR1 KGHSH and CDR2 LQKENI. This CDR3 spans 16 amino acids. This chain's CDR3 is CASSPLEAGLGDTQYF.

The chain employs TRBV11-1 and TRBJ1-5. The CDR3 spans 13 residues. Germline values: CDR1 SGHAT, CDR2 FQDESV (reference sequence). The CDR3 loop is CASSLNNDQPQHF.

The chain couples TRBV12-3 or TRBV12-4 to TRBJ1-6; absent DNA, TCRdb's TRBD1 call cannot be checked. The CDR3 is 16 residues long. CDR3 sequence: CASTQRGDGGPSPLHF.

The chain combines TRBV4-3 with TRBJ2-1; TCRdb names TRBD1, which stays unverified in the absence of DNA. Germline V CDR1 and CDR2: LGHNA, YSLEER. This CDR3 comprises 16 residues. This CDR3 reads CASSQDLAGGAFEQFF.

The chain uses TRBV6-5 and TRBJ2-2; there is no DNA to check the TCRdb D call of TRBD1. From germline, CDR1 is MNHEY and CDR2 SVGAGI. The CDR3 is made up of 18 amino acids. CDR3 sequence: CASSPYRSPGRVTGELFF.

The chain has TRBV10-3 and TRBJ2-7; as DNA is missing, the TRBD1 call by TCRdb cannot be tested. CDR3 length equals 13 residues. CDR1 is ENHRY, CDR2 SYGVKD, per germline. CDR3: CAINTRQGDEQYF.

This chain connects TRBV18 to TRBJ1-2; there is no DNA to check the TCRdb D call of TRBD1. The CDR3 runs to 13 residues. CDR1 is KGHSH, CDR2 LQKENI, per germline. The CDR3 protein is CASSLDRGNGYTF.

This chain joins TRBV5-1 and TRBJ1-2. CDR3 length: 15 residues. The V gene's germline CDR1 is SGHRS and CDR2 YFSETQ. CDR3 residues: CASSLSGGSTYGYTF.

The chain uses TRBV6-5 and TRBJ1-1; no DNA is available, so the TRBD1 call from TCRdb remains unchecked. CDR1 is MNHEY, CDR2 SVGAGI, per germline. The CDR3 is made up of 15 amino acids. This chain's CDR3 is CASSYSNRMNTEAFF.

The chain has TRBV11-2 and TRBJ2-5; absent DNA, TCRdb's TRBD1 call cannot be checked. Germline loops: CDR1 SGHAT, CDR2 FQNNGV. The CDR3 consists of 15 residues. CDR3 in amino acids: CASSGTRGRGKTQYF.

CDR3 protein: CSVDGGEGHGYTF. This chain uses TRBV29-1 with TRBJ1-2; TCRdb gives TRBD1 as the D gene, but with no DNA this cannot be confirmed. The V gene's germline CDR1 is SQVTM and CDR2 ANQGSEA. The CDR3 is 13 residues long.

The gene calls are TRBV3-1 and TRBJ2-2; TCRdb designates TRBD1, a call that cannot be tested without DNA. The CDR3 is 16 residues long. The germline V gene encodes CDR1 LGHDT and CDR2 YNNKEL (reference sequence). The CDR3 reads CASSQHPGQGTGELFF.

CDR3 amino acids: CSASSPLAAQETQYF. V is TRBV20-1 and J is TRBJ2-5; TCRdb picks TRBD2, but there is no DNA to check that call. The CDR3 contains 15 residues. Per the germline V gene, CDR1 is DFQATT and CDR2 is SNEGSKA (reference sequence).

The chain recombines TRBV6-4 with TRBJ2-1; TCRdb calls TRBD2, which cannot be checked without DNA. The CDR3 has 14 residues. Germline values: CDR1 MRHNA, CDR2 SNTAGT. This chain's CDR3 is CASSDSTSPHEQFF.

This chain uses TRBV12-3 or TRBV12-4 with TRBJ2-1; the D call of TRBD1 rests on TCRdb alone, since no DNA is present to check it. The CDR3 length is 15 residues. CDR3 loop: CASSLVGNGYNEQFF.

The rearrangement links TRBV29-1 to TRBJ2-7; TCRdb gives TRBD1 as the D gene, but with no DNA this cannot be confirmed. Germline CDR1 is SQVTM and CDR2 is ANQGSEA. The CDR3 covers 14 residues. The CDR3 sequence: CSVRGGPSSYEQYF.

The CDR3 sequence is CASSLVENLQYF. The chain has TRBV7-2 and TRBJ2-4. Germline CDR1 is SGHTA and CDR2 is FQGNSA. The CDR3 spans 12 residues.

The chain links TRBV20-1 to TRBJ1-4; the TRBD1 assignment by TCRdb is unverifiable without DNA. The CDR3 extends over 15 amino acids. Per the germline V gene, CDR1 is DFQATT and CDR2 is SNEGSKA (reference sequence). CDR3 sequence: CSARDPGQNNEKLFF.

V is TRBV20-1 and J is TRBJ2-5; TCRdb picks TRBD1, but there is no DNA to check that call. The CDR3 has 14 amino acids. Germline CDR1 and CDR2: DFQATT and SNEGSKA (reference sequence). The CDR3 protein is CSAEEDRSQETQYF.

The J gene is TRBJ1-1, the V gene TRBV6-1. The CDR3 runs to 14 residues. Germline V gene sequence: CDR1 MNHNS, CDR2 SASEGT. The CDR3 here is CASTPLVLNTEAFF.

The rearrangement joins TRBV5-1 to TRBJ1-3. The CDR3 contains 14 residues. In germline, CDR1 is SGHRS, CDR2 YFSETQ. CDR3 in amino acids: CASGNPTQGNTIYF.

J is TRBJ2-1 and V is TRBV6-1; TCRdb proposes TRBD1, but this gene call is untestable without DNA. CDR3 length: 15 residues. Germline-derived CDR1 and CDR2 are MNHNS and SASEGT. The CDR3 is CASSLRQGQYNEQFF.

The chain has TRBV6-2 or TRBV6-3 and TRBJ2-7; there is no DNA to check the TCRdb D call of TRBD1. CDR1 and CDR2 (germline): MNHEY, SVGEGT. This CDR3 comprises 13 residues. CDR3 amino acids: CASSYFQGYEQYF.

V usage is TRBV19 and J usage is TRBJ1-6; no DNA is available, so the TRBD1 call from TCRdb remains unchecked. The germline CDR1 and CDR2 sequences are LNHDA and SQIVND (reference sequence). The CDR3 consists of 17 residues. This CDR3 reads CASSAPLYRGLDSPLHF.

The CDR3 here is CSASREGDNEQFF. The chain links TRBV29-1 to TRBJ2-1; TCRdb's D call, TRBD2, is unchecked because there is no DNA. CDR1 and CDR2 from the germline V gene are SQVTM and ANQGSEA. This CDR3 is built from 13 residues.